Listed here are 9 T cell receptor beta chains from one sample, sequenced in a study of shared clonotypes between healthy human individuals. Naive CD8 cells comprised CD45RO-negative, CCR7-positively selected cells, excluding terminally differentiated effector memory CD45RA+ cells. Measured with immunoSEQ multiplex PCR; TCRdb has only the in-frame clones, and not every one. The sample has hundreds of thousands of clones, about 96% seen once. Sequencing input: naive CD8+ T cells sorted from blood. These receptors all stem from a woman younger than 45 in good health.

This clone was detected only once. J is TRBJ2-3 and V is TRBV4-2; D is unresolved. The CDR3 covers 16 residues. With 1 base removed from V and 1 base from J, the gap between germline ends came to 12 bases. The germline gives CDR1 LGHNA, CDR2 YNFKEQ. The CDR3 protein is CASSQAVWGGTDTQYF. The CDR3 coding sequence is TGTGCCAGCAGCCAAGCGGTTTGGGGTGGCACAGATACGCAGTATTTT.

This chain links TRBV5-1 with TRBJ2-3; 9 bases fit TRBD2. This CDR3 contains 17 residues. CDR1 is SGHRS, CDR2 YFSETQ, per germline. V dropped 3 bases and J dropped 2; count of bases not matched to a gene: 10. CDR3: CASSSTLSSGATDTQYF. For the CDR3, the DNA is TGCGCCAGCAGCTCCACCCTTTCTAGCGGGGCCACAGATACGCAGTATTTT.

A single count supports this clone. This chain connects TRBV7-9 to TRBJ2-7, with D perhaps TRBD1 (6 bases). Germline V gene data show CDR1 as SEHNR and CDR2 as FQNEAQ (reference sequence). Deletions cut 4 bases from V and 2 bases from J, with 12 bases between. There are 14 residues in the CDR3. The CDR3, as DNA: TGTGCCAGCAGCTCCCGACAGGACCCCTACGAGCAGTACTTC. Translation: CASSSRQDPYEQYF.

Comment on this clone: Other DNA sequences in the same sample also yield this CDR3. The chain carries TRBV27 and TRBJ2-5, with TRBD1 identical over 11 bases. Per the germline V gene, CDR1 is MNHEY and CDR2 is SMNVEV (reference sequence). Germline trimming cut 4 bases from V and 4 bases from J; bases unmatched to any gene: 5. The CDR3 sequence is 15 residues long. CDR3 nucleotides: TGTGCCAGCAGTTCCGGGACAGGGGGACGAGAGACCCAGTACTTC. This translates into CASSSGTGGRETQYF.

The chain has TRBV11-1 and TRBJ1-4, with 10 bases identical to TRBD1. The CDR3 runs 15 residues. The trim removed 5 bases at V and 11 bases at J, leaving 11 bases unmatched. Germline V gene data show CDR1 as SGHAT and CDR2 as FQDESV (reference sequence). CDR3 nucleotides: TGTGCCAGCAGCGGCGAGGGACAGGGGTTCTCCAAACTGTTTTTT. It is translated as CASSGEGQGFSKLFF.

J is TRBJ2-7 and V is TRBV5-1; a possible D gene is TRBD1 (6 bases). Trimming left V 2 bases short and J 0 bases short, with 12 bases between. CDR1 is SGHRS and CDR2 is YFSETQ in the germline V gene. The CDR3 runs 15 residues. CDR3 loop: CASSLYRDSSYEQYF. The CDR3 bases are TGCGCCAGCAGCTTATACAGGGATAGCTCCTACGAGCAGTACTTC.

This chain connects TRBV7-8 to TRBJ2-1; 8 bases agree with TRBD1. The junction had 7 bases not matched to a gene; V was cut back by 3 bases and J by 6 bases. The CDR3 is 15 amino acids. Germline CDR1 reads SGHVS; CDR2 reads FQNEAQ. The DNA for the CDR3 is TGTGCCAGCAGCTTGGAAGGGACAGGTGGCAATGAGCAGTTCTTC. Protein product: CASSLEGTGGNEQFF.

V gene TRBV27 combines with J gene TRBJ2-2, with a tentative D call TRBD1 (6 bases). This CDR3 is 14 amino acids long. The germline gives CDR1 MNHEY, CDR2 SMNVEV (reference sequence). Trimming left V 5 bases short and J 7 bases short, with 14 bases between. The CDR3 coding sequence is TGTGCCAGCAGTGCTACAGGGCTCGACGGGGAGCTGTTTTTT. It translates to CASSATGLDGELFF.

The chain joins TRBV5-6 to TRBJ2-5, with D possibly being TRBD1 or TRBD2 (5 bases each). The end of the DNA fits TRBJ2-7 better, so the J call may be wrong. This CDR3 has 16 residues. The germline V gene has CDR1 SGHDT and CDR2 YYEEEE. The CDR3, as DNA: TGTGCCAGCAGCTTCGACAAGGGGACCTACTCCTACGAGCAGTACTTC. It translates to CASSFDKGTYSYEQYF.